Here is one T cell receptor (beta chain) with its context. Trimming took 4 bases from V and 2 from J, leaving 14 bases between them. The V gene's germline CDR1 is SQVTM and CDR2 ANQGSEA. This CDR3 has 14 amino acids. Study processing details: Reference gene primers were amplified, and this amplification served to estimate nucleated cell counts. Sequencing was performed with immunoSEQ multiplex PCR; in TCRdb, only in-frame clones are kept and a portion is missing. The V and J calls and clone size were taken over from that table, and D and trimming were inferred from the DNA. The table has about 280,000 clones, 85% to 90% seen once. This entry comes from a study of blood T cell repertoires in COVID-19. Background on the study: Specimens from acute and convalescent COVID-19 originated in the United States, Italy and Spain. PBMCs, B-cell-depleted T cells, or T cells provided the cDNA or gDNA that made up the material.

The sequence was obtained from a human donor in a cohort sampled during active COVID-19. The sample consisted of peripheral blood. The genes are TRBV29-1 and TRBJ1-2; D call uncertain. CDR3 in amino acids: CSVVGPGLNYGYTF. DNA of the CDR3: TGCAGCGTTGTAGGGCCGGGGTTGAACTATGGCTACACCTTC.